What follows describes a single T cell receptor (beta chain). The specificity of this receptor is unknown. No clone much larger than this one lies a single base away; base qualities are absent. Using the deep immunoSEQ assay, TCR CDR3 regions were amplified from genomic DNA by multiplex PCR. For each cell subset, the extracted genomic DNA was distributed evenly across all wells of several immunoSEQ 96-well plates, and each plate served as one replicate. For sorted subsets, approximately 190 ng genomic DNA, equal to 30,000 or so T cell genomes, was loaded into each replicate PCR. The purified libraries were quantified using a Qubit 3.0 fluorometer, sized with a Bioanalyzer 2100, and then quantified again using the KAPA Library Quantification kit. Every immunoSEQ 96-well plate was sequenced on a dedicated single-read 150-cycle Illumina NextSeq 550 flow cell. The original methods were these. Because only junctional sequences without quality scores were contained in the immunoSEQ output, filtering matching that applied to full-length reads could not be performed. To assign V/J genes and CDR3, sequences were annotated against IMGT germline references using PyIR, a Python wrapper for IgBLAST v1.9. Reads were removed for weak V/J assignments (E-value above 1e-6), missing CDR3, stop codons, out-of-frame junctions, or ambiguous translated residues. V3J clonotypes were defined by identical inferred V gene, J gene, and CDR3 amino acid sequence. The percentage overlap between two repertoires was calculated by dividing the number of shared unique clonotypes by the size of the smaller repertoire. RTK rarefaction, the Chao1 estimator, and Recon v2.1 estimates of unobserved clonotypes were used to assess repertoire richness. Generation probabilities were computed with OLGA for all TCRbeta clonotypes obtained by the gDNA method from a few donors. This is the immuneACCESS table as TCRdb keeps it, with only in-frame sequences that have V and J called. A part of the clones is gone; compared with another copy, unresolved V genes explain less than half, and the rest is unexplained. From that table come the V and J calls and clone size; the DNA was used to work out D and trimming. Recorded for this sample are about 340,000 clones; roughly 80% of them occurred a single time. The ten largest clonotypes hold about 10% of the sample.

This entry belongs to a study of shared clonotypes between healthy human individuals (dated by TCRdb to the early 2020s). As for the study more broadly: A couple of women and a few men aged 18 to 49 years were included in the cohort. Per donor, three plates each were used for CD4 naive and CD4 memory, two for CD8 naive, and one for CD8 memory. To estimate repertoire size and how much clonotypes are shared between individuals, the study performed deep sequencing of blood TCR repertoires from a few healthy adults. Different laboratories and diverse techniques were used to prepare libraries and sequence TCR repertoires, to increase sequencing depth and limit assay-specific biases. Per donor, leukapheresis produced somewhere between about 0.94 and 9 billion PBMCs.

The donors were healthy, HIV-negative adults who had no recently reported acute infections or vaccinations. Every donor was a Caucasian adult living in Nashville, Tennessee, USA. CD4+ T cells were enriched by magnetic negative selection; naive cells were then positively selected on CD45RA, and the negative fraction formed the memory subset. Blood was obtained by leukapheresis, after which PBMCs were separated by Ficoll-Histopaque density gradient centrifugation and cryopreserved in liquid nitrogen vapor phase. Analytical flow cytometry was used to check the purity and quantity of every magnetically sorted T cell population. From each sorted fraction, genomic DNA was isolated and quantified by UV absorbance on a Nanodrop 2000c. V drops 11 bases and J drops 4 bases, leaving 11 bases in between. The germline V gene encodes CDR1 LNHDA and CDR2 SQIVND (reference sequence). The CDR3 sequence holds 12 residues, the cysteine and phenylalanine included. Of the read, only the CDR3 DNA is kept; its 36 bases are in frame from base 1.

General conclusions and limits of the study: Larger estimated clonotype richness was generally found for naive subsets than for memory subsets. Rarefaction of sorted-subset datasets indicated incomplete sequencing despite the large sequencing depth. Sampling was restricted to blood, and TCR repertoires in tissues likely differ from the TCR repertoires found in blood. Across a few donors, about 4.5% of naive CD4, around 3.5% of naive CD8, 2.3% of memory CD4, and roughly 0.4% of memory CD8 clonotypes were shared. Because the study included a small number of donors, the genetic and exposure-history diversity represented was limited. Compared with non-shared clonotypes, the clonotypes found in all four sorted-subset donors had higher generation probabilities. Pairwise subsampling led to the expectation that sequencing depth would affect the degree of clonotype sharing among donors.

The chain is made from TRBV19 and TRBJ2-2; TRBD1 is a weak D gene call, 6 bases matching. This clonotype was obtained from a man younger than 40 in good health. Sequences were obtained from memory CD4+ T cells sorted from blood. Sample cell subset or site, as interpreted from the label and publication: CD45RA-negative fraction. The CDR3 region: CAGRRGTGELFF. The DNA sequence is TGTGCCGGGCGCAGGGGCACCGGGGAGCTGTTTTTT.